The 13 T cell receptor beta chains presented below share a single source sample, sequenced in a study of T cells in Graves' hyperthyroidism and ophthalmopathy. What was amplified from RNA transcripts were TCR beta CDR3 regions. The HTBI primer set served for first-round RT-PCR of the TCR CDR3. TCRdb passed the multiplex PCR reads through MiXCR, listing each CDR3 protein once. This table holds about 380,000 distinct CDR3 sequences, approximately 17% found once. Source material: blood. These receptors came from a man aged 18 to 29 with Graves' ophthalmopathy.

This clonotype was seen a few times. The chain links TRBV27 to TRBJ1-4, with TRBD1 as a possible D gene (5 bases). Trimming cost V 3 bases and J 5 bases, with 10 bases left between them. The V gene's germline CDR1 is MNHEY and CDR2 SMNVEV (reference sequence). The CDR3 runs to 14 residues. CDR3 in DNA: TGTGCCAGCAGTTTTGCGGGGGAAAATGAAAAACTGTTTTTT. It specifies CASSFAGENEKLFF.

This clonotype occurred many times. The chain couples TRBV2 to TRBJ1-2; D gene ambiguous. Germline loops: CDR1 SNHLY, CDR2 FYNNEI. This CDR3 contains 11 residues. Trimming removed 7 bases at V and 3 bases at J, with 6 bases between. For the CDR3, the DNA is TGTGCCAGCACGTCGCACTATGGCTACACCTTC. It codes for CASTSHYGYTF.

In this sample, this clonotype turned up many times. The genes are TRBV6-4 and TRBJ2-2, with D perhaps given as TRBD1 or TRBD2 (5 bases each). V lost 0 bases, J lost 3 bases, and 5 bases lay in between. CDR1 MRHNA and CDR2 SNTAGT come from the germline V gene. The CDR3 sequence is 14 residues long. CDR3 sequence: CASSDSGDTGELFF. CDR3 sequence (DNA): TGTGCCAGCAGTGACTCGGGGGACACCGGGGAGCTGTTTTTT.

This clonotype was counted only a few times. The gene calls are TRBV5-6 and TRBJ1-1; TRBD1 matches 8 bases. CDR1 is SGHDT, CDR2 YYEEEE, per germline. The CDR3 length is 14 residues. Germline trimming cut 3 bases from V and 4 bases from J; bases unmatched to any gene: 5. CDR3 sequence: CASSYDRGTTEAFF. CDR3 DNA: TGTGCCAGCAGCTATGACAGGGGTACCACTGAAGCTTTCTTT.

The table lists this clonotype with many counts. V usage is TRBV7-6 and J usage is TRBJ2-1; TRBD1 matches at 11 bases. CDR1 SGHVS and CDR2 FNYEAQ come from the germline V gene. This CDR3 is 15 amino acids long. V was pared by 6 bases and J by 7 bases, with 8 bases of the junction left unmatched. CDR3 DNA sequence: TGTGCCAGCAGTTCTACGGGACAGGGGGTGAATGAGCAGTTCTTC. Residues: CASSSTGQGVNEQFF.

This clonotype was counted at least ten times. This chain connects TRBV3-1 to TRBJ2-7; tentative D call: TRBD1 (5 bases). Between the trimmed V and J ends, which lost 3 bases and 3 bases, there was a span of 12 bases. The CDR3 extends over 14 amino acids. Germline V gene lookup returns CDR1 LGHDT and CDR2 YNNKEL (reference sequence). CDR3 bases: TGTGCCAGCAGCCACGGCAGGGTCAACTACGAGCAGTACTTC. This gives the protein CASSHGRVNYEQYF.

This rearrangement joins TRBV6-2 or TRBV6-3 to TRBJ2-3; D perhaps matches TRBD2 (5 bases). This CDR3 spans 13 amino acids. CDR1 MNHEY and CDR2 SVGEGT come from the germline V gene. V dropped 8 bases and J dropped 1 base, with 10 bases sitting between them. CDR3 in amino acids: CASLRRGTDTQYF. In nucleotides, the CDR3 is TGTGCCAGCCTTCGGCGGGGCACAGATACGCAGTATTTT.

The rearrangement links TRBV9 to TRBJ1-1; D gene unclear. The CDR3 runs to 13 residues. The V end lost 2 bases, the J end lost 7 bases, and 12 bases lay between the germline ends. Germline V gene data show CDR1 as SGDLS and CDR2 as YYNGEE. CDR3 in amino acids: CASSVLSPSEAFF. The CDR3 bases are TGTGCCAGCAGCGTCCTTTCTCCCAGTGAAGCTTTCTTT.

For this clonotype: A much bigger clone sits one base away, suggesting this may be a read error. The chain combines TRBV7-8 with TRBJ1-4; weak D call: TRBD1 (5 bases). Trimming left V 5 bases short and J 4 bases short, with 11 bases between. Germline loops: CDR1 SGHVS, CDR2 FQNEAQ. The CDR3 totals 14 residues. The CDR3 sequence: CASSPDSFNEKLFF. The CDR3 nucleotides read TGTGCCAGCAGCCCAGACAGTTTTAATGAAAAACTGTTTTTT.

Worth noting for this clonotype: Possible read error: a much larger clone is one base away. The chain carries TRBV10-3 and TRBJ1-6, with 8 bases fitting TRBD1. CDR1 ENHRY and CDR2 SYGVKD come from the germline V gene. The V segment lost 10 bases and the J segment 11 bases; nucleotides outside the gene matches: 7. The CDR3 contains 12 residues. CDR3 in amino acids: CATAGQGPPLHF. The CDR3 DNA reads TGTGCCACCGCTGGACAGGGCCCACCCCTCCACTTT.

At least ten counts were recorded for this clonotype. The genes are TRBV7-9 and TRBJ2-7; D is unclear. This CDR3 is 14 amino acids long. The germline V gene encodes CDR1 SEHNR and CDR2 FQNEAQ (reference sequence). With 1 base removed from V and 2 bases from J, the gap between germline ends came to 9 bases. Here the CDR3 DNA reads TGTGCCAGCAGCTTAGGAGTCAAGCCCTACGAGCAGTACTTC. Protein sequence: CASSLGVKPYEQYF.

This clonotype was observed a few times. The chain employs TRBV7-8 and TRBJ2-7; 7 nucleotides match TRBD1. Germline CDR1 and CDR2: SGHVS and FQNEAQ. J lost 1 base, V lost 1 base, and 7 bases had no gene match. The CDR3 covers 16 residues. CDR3: CASSLGTGQLSYEQYF. Here the CDR3 DNA reads TGTGCCAGCAGCTTAGGGACAGGCCAATTATCCTACGAGCAGTACTTC.

There are many counts of this clonotype. This sequence joins TRBV20-1 and TRBJ1-5; TRBD1 is a possible D gene (6 bases). The CDR3 runs 13 residues. Germline CDR1 reads DFQATT; CDR2 reads SNEGSKA (reference sequence). The V gene lost 6 bases and the J gene lost 2 bases, with 11 bases spanning the gap. This CDR3 reads CSAKGGGNQPQHF. The CDR3 DNA follows: TGCAGTGCCAAAGGGGGTGGCAATCAGCCCCAGCATTTT.